A single sample gave rise to the 18 T cell receptor beta chains below, sequenced in a study of identical twins. TCRdb re-called the 5' RACE reads with MiXCR, one entry per CDR3 protein. In the table there are 600,000 to 800,000 distinct CDR3 sequences, 21% of which are singletons. These same data were also listed under a study on T cells expressing NK-cell markers.

The sequenced sample consisted of PBMCs. These receptors were collected from a woman aged 18-29 years in good health.

The chain has TRBV20-1 and TRBJ2-1, with TRBD2 matching 10 bases. This CDR3 has 16 residues. V shed 0 bases and J 7 bases; nucleotides not matched to a gene: 9. CDR1 is DFQATT and CDR2 is SNEGSKA in the germline V gene (reference sequence). The CDR3 region is CSAREGRAGGSNEQFF. CDR3 sequence (DNA): TGCAGTGCTAGAGAGGGTAGAGCGGGAGGGTCGAATGAGCAGTTCTTC.

This clonotype was seen a handful of times. This sequence joins TRBV20-1 and TRBJ2-7; D gene ambiguous. The V gene's germline CDR1 is DFQATT and CDR2 SNEGSKA (reference sequence). This CDR3 has 14 amino acids. The germline V and J ends were trimmed by 3 bases and 0 bases, with 12 bases remaining between them. CDR3 in amino acids: CSASAAGLSYEQYF. The CDR3 DNA sequence: TGCAGTGCTAGCGCCGCCGGCCTCTCCTACGAGCAGTACTTC.

This chain connects TRBV20-1 to TRBJ2-7; D might be TRBD2 (6 bases). V lost 6 bases and J lost 2, with 17 bases in between. The V gene's germline CDR1 is DFQATT and CDR2 SNEGSKA (reference sequence). This CDR3 comprises 14 residues. The CDR3 region is CSARPRDSAYEQYF. CDR3 nucleotides: TGCAGTGCCCGGCCTCGGGACTCGGCCTACGAGCAGTACTTC.

This clonotype has more than one count but fewer than ten. This chain uses TRBV7-2 with TRBJ2-5; no firm D call. Germline V CDR1 and CDR2: SGHTA, FQGNSA. V lost 4 bases to trimming and J lost 6 bases, with 12 bases between them. This CDR3 has 13 amino acids. The CDR3 DNA reads TGTGCCAGCAGCTCCCACGTACCGCAGACCCAGTACTTC. Amino acids: CASSSHVPQTQYF.

This clonotype was counted a few times. CDR3 DNA: TGCAGTGCTAGCCGTATCAACGAAAACACCATATATTTT. Translation gives CSASRINENTIYF. The rearrangement links TRBV20-1 to TRBJ1-3; D not certain. Germline V gives CDR1 DFQATT, CDR2 SNEGSKA (reference sequence). V lost 3 bases to trimming and J lost 6 bases, with 12 bases between them. The CDR3 spans 13 residues.

The V call is TRBV7-2, the J call TRBJ2-1; 8 nucleotides agree with TRBD2. CDR3 length equals 15 residues. CDR1 SGHTA and CDR2 FQGNSA come from the germline V gene. V gave up 1 base and J gave up 6 bases; unmatched junction bases: 5. CDR3 residues: CASSLVLLAGNEQFF. The CDR3 DNA reads as TGTGCCAGCAGCTTAGTCCTCCTAGCGGGCAATGAGCAGTTCTTC.

This clonotype was seen only a few times. V is TRBV20-1 and J is TRBJ2-2; no firm D call. The ends were cut back, 5 bases at V and 0 bases at J, with 7 bases in the middle. The germline V gene encodes CDR1 DFQATT and CDR2 SNEGSKA (reference sequence). The CDR3 covers 13 residues. As DNA, the CDR3 is TGCAGTGCTCCCCACCCGAACACCGGGGAGCTGTTTTTT. It codes for CSAPHPNTGELFF.

The chain employs TRBV29-1 and TRBJ2-2, with TRBD1 matching 7 bases. This CDR3 region has 13 residues. The germline V gene encodes CDR1 SQVTM and CDR2 ANQGSEA. The junction had 5 bases not matched to a gene; V was cut back by 3 bases and J by 7 bases. The CDR3 region has the DNA TGCAGCGTTGACAGGGGGTGGGTCGGGGAGCTGTTTTTT. This translates into CSVDRGWVGELFF.

This sequence joins TRBV6-2 or TRBV6-3 and TRBJ2-1, with TRBD2 matching 11 bases. V was clipped by 7 bases and J by 10 bases; unmatched bases: 6. The CDR3 is 13 residues long. Per germline, CDR1 MNHEY and CDR2 SVGEGT. CDR3 in amino acids: CASKRTSGSEQFF. Here the CDR3 DNA reads TGTGCCAGCAAACGGACTAGCGGGTCGGAGCAGTTCTTC.

This clonotype appeared a few times. This rearrangement joins TRBV20-1 to TRBJ1-1; 8 bases line up with TRBD1. From germline, CDR1 is DFQATT and CDR2 SNEGSKA (reference sequence). This CDR3 region has 13 residues. Trimming at V came to 4 bases and at J to 1 base, leaving 2 bases not matched to a gene. Here the CDR3 reads CSATGGPNTEAFF. The CDR3 DNA is TGCAGTGCTACAGGGGGCCCGAACACTGAAGCTTTCTTT.

The chain employs TRBV3-1 and TRBJ2-3; TRBD2 matches 10 bases. In germline, CDR1 is LGHDT, CDR2 YNNKEL (reference sequence). The CDR3 length is 15 residues. Unmatched junction bases numbered 6, after V lost 4 bases and J lost 5 bases. The DNA for the CDR3 is TGTGCCAGCAGCCGATCTAGCGGGAGTGGAGATACGCAGTATTTT. Translating it yields CASSRSSGSGDTQYF.

The rearrangement joins TRBV10-3 to TRBJ2-5, with no clear D. Per the germline V gene, CDR1 is ENHRY and CDR2 is SYGVKD. The CDR3 sequence is 13 residues long. The ends were cut back, 5 bases at V and 1 base at J, with 8 bases in the middle. This chain's CDR3 is CAISWGFQETQYF. The CDR3 nucleotides are TGTGCCATCAGTTGGGGTTTCCAAGAGACCCAGTACTTC.

This clonotype was detected only a few times. This chain links TRBV10-2 with TRBJ2-3; TRBD2 agrees at 8 bases. V dropped 8 bases and J dropped 4; count of bases not matched to a gene: 8. The CDR3 is made up of 14 amino acids. The germline V gene has CDR1 WSHSY and CDR2 SAAADI. The CDR3 DNA follows: TGCGCCAGCGGGCGGGGGGCCGGGGCAGATACGCAGTATTTT. Its protein product is CASGRGAGADTQYF.

This clonotype was observed a handful of times. This sequence joins TRBV3-1 and TRBJ2-6; D may correspond to TRBD1 or TRBD2 (5 bases each). This CDR3 spans 17 amino acids. In germline, CDR1 is LGHDT, CDR2 YNNKEL (reference sequence). The ends were cut back, 0 bases at V and 0 bases at J, with 9 bases in the middle. CDR3 DNA: TGTGCCAGCAGCCAAGATGTGAGGGGCTCTGGGGCCAACGTCCTGACTTTC. Translating it yields CASSQDVRGSGANVLTF.

The rearrangement joins TRBV5-1 to TRBJ2-1; possible D gene TRBD2, 5 bases. The germline V gene encodes CDR1 SGHRS and CDR2 YFSETQ. The CDR3 runs 14 residues. The ends were cut back, 4 bases at V and 2 bases at J, with 10 bases in the middle. The CDR3 sequence is CASSPGRTYNEQFF. The CDR3 DNA reads TGCGCCAGCAGCCCGGGAAGGACCTACAATGAGCAGTTCTTC.

This clonotype was observed a handful of times. CDR3 protein: CATSTSQTETQYF. In DNA, the CDR3 is TGTGCCACCAGTACTAGCCAGACGGAGACCCAGTACTTC. V and J are TRBV24-1 and TRBJ2-5; D may be TRBD2 (6 bases). V lost 6 bases to trimming and J lost 5 bases, with 12 bases between them. The CDR3 extends over 13 amino acids. Germline V gene lookup returns CDR1 KGHDR and CDR2 SFDVKD.

This clonotype was counted a few times. CDR3 DNA sequence: TGTGCCAGCAGCCAACAGGTAACGCAGTACTTC. Translating gives CASSQQVTQYF. The chain recombines TRBV3-1 with TRBJ2-7; D remains unclear. The V end lost 2 bases, the J end lost 9 bases, and 8 bases lay between the germline ends. Germline loops: CDR1 LGHDT, CDR2 YNNKEL (reference sequence). This CDR3 is built from 11 residues.

This clonotype was counted only a few times. The chain recombines TRBV10-3 with TRBJ2-5; D gene unclear. This CDR3 contains 11 residues. Germline V gene data show CDR1 as ENHRY and CDR2 as SYGVKD. The V and J ends lost 6 bases and 2 bases respectively, with 4 bases between them. The CDR3 sequence: CAISHQETQYF. CDR3 in DNA: TGTGCCATCAGCCATCAAGAGACCCAGTACTTC.